These 32 T cell receptor beta chains came from one sample sequenced in a study of blood T cell repertoires in COVID-19. Measured with immunoSEQ multiplex PCR; TCRdb has only the in-frame clones, and not every one. This table has tens of thousands of clones, around 89% appearing once. The sample consisted of peripheral blood. Source of these receptors: a woman of 80 years or more with acute or convalescent COVID-19.

The rearrangement joins TRBV21-1 to TRBJ1-2. TRBV21-1 is listed as a pseudogene. CDR3 length: 17 residues. The DNA of the CDR3 is TGTGCCAGCAGCCCCCCCCCGAAGCCCGGGGCTAACTATGGCTACACCTTC. Translated: CASSPPPKPGANYGYTF.

This clone was counted a single time. CDR3: CASRRGTGSYEQYF. CDR3 sequence (DNA): TGTGCCAGCAGGAGGGGGACAGGGAGCTACGAGCAGTACTTC. The chain carries TRBV6-5 and TRBJ2-7, with 9 positions matching TRBD1. The CDR3 runs to 14 residues. Germline V gene lookup returns CDR1 MNHEY and CDR2 SVGAGI. V dropped 6 bases and J dropped 3; count of bases not matched to a gene: 6.

The chain carries TRBV19 and TRBJ1-5, with 7 nucleotides matching TRBD1. V was pared by 4 bases and J by 5 bases, with 2 bases of the junction left unmatched. The CDR3 sequence is 13 residues long. Germline V gives CDR1 LNHDA, CDR2 SQIVND (reference sequence). CDR3 in DNA: TGTGCCAGTAGTAGGGACAGCGATCAGCCCCAGCATTTT. Translating gives CASSRDSDQPQHF.

This clone was recorded only once. V is TRBV5-1 and J is TRBJ2-2, with TRBD1 matching 8 bases. CDR1 and CDR2 from the germline V gene are SGHRS and YFSETQ. The CDR3 is 16 residues long. V was clipped by 3 bases and J by 0 bases; unmatched bases: 4. The CDR3 DNA reads TGCGCCAGCAGCTACCTGGGACAGGCGAACACCGGGGAGCTGTTTTTT. Translating it yields CASSYLGQANTGELFF.

The chain is built from TRBV3-1 (or the pseudogene TRBV3-2) and TRBJ1-4, with 8 bases identical to TRBD1. Germline-derived CDR1 and CDR2 are LGHDT and YNNKEL (reference sequence). J lost 3 bases, V lost 6 bases, and 3 bases had no gene match. The CDR3 covers 14 residues. The CDR3 reads CASRGQAPNEKLFF. Written as DNA, the CDR3 is TGTGCCAGCAGGGGACAGGCCCCTAATGAAAAACTGTTTTTT.

The chain has TRBV15 and TRBJ1-4, with 9 bases fitting TRBD1. Unmatched junction bases numbered 7, after V lost 9 bases and J lost 5 bases. In germline, CDR1 is LNHNV, CDR2 YYDKDF (reference sequence). The CDR3 is 14 amino acids. In DNA form, the CDR3 reads TGTGCCACAAATAAGGGGACAGGGAATGAAAAACTGTTTTTT. Amino acid sequence: CATNKGTGNEKLFF.

The chain couples TRBV2 to TRBJ2-1, with TRBD1 identical over 7 bases. V was pared by 5 bases and J by 6 bases, with 1 base of the junction left unmatched. The CDR3 is made up of 12 amino acids. Per germline, CDR1 SNHLY and CDR2 FYNNEI. This CDR3 is CASSRTGNEQFF. The CDR3 DNA is TGTGCCAGCAGTCGGACAGGCAATGAGCAGTTCTTC.

This clone came up a few times. The chain combines TRBV5-1 with TRBJ1-5; 12 positions agree with TRBD1. Germline V gene sequence: CDR1 SGHRS, CDR2 YFSETQ. The CDR3 is 16 residues long. The V and J ends lost 4 bases and 3 bases, in that order; junction bases with no gene match: 5. As DNA, the CDR3 is TGCGCCAGCAGCGGCGGGACAGGGGGCGTCAATCAGCCCCAGCATTTT. Protein: CASSGGTGGVNQPQHF.

V and J are TRBV7-8 and TRBJ1-5, with 7 nucleotides matching TRBD1. In germline, CDR1 is SGHVS, CDR2 FQNEAQ. The CDR3 extends over 17 amino acids. Germline trimming cut 5 bases from V and 7 bases from J; bases unmatched to any gene: 17. The CDR3 loop reads CASSPRIGPGGRQPQHF. The CDR3, as DNA: TGTGCCAGCAGCCCTAGGATCGGGCCAGGGGGGCGACAGCCCCAGCATTTT.

This clone was detected a few times. The chain links TRBV2 to TRBJ2-3; D uncertain. V was shortened by 7 bases and J by 2 bases, with 7 bases between the two germline ends. This CDR3 contains 12 residues. Germline V gene sequence: CDR1 SNHLY, CDR2 FYNNEI. The CDR3 here is CASKIYTDTQYF. CDR3 sequence (DNA): TGTGCCAGCAAAATCTACACAGATACGCAGTATTTT.

The chain has TRBV6-1 and TRBJ2-3, with TRBD2 matching 11 bases. The trim removed 4 bases at V and 0 bases at J, leaving 12 bases unmatched. The CDR3 is 19 amino acids. CDR1 is MNHNS, CDR2 SASEGT, per germline. The CDR3 nucleotides read TGTGCCAGCAGTGGTCGACTAGCGGGGCTACAAACTAGCACAGATACGCAGTATTTT. It encodes CASSGRLAGLQTSTDTQYF.

The V gene is TRBV27, the J gene TRBJ2-7; the match to TRBD1 covers 9 bases. V shed 3 bases and J 12 bases; nucleotides not matched to a gene: 9. Per the germline V gene, CDR1 is MNHEY and CDR2 is SMNVEV (reference sequence). The CDR3 has 13 residues. CDR3 bases: TGTGCCAGCAGTTTTCGCGGACAGGGGAGACCGTACTTC. It specifies CASSFRGQGRPYF.

The CDR3 coding sequence is TGTGCCAGCAGAAGGGACAGGGGGAACACCGGGGAGCTGTTTTTT. Translating gives CASRRDRGNTGELFF. J is TRBJ2-2 and V is TRBV27; TRBD1 matches 10 bases. The CDR3 contains 15 residues. V shed 6 bases and J 1 base; nucleotides not matched to a gene: 2. Germline loops: CDR1 MNHEY, CDR2 SMNVEV (reference sequence).

The rearrangement links TRBV30 to TRBJ1-1; D ambiguous. Germline V gene data show CDR1 as GTSNPN and CDR2 as SVGIG (reference sequence). V was pared by 1 base and J by 4 bases, with 7 bases between. There are 12 residues in the CDR3. CDR3 region: CAWSGEGTEAFF. The CDR3 coding sequence is TGTGCCTGGAGTGGCGAGGGCACTGAAGCTTTCTTT.

CDR3 DNA sequence: TGTGCCAGCAGCCTTATGGGGGGACAGTCGTCCTACAATGAGCAGTTCTTC. The encoded protein is CASSLMGGQSSYNEQFF. The chain has TRBV11-3 and TRBJ2-1; weak D call: TRBD1 (7 bases). The CDR3 is made up of 17 amino acids. CDR1 is SGHNT, CDR2 YENEEA, per germline. The V and J ends lost 5 bases and 1 base respectively, with 18 bases between them. The full variable domain, in which reference TRBV11-3 and TRBJ2-1 provide the parts outside the CDR3, is EAGVVQSPRYKIIEKKQPVAFWCNPISGHNTLYWYLQNLGQGPELLIRYENEEAVDDSQLPKDRFSAERLKGVDSTLKIQPAELGDSAVYLCASSLMGGQSSYNEQFFGPGTRLTVL.

CDR3 amino acids: CASSRSPDREVNGYTF. The CDR3 DNA reads as TGTGCCAGTAGTCGCTCCCCAGACAGGGAGGTAAATGGCTACACCTTC. The V gene is TRBV19, the J gene TRBJ1-2, with TRBD1 matching over 7 bases. V lost 5 bases and J lost 6; bases outside the gene matches: 15. This CDR3 is built from 16 residues. Germline-derived CDR1 and CDR2 are LNHDA and SQIVND (reference sequence). The complete variable domain, with remaining parts taken from reference TRBV19 and TRBJ1-2, reads DGGITQSPKYLFRKEGQNVTLSCEQNLNHDAMYWYRQDPGQGLRLIYYSQIVNDFQKGDIAEGYSVSREKKESFPLTVTSAQKNPTAFYLCASSRSPDREVNGYTFGSGTRLTVV.

The chain joins TRBV6-1 to TRBJ1-1, with TRBD1 identical over 7 bases. The CDR3 sequence is 14 residues long. Germline values: CDR1 MNHNS, CDR2 SASEGT. V trimming: 1 base; J trimming: 6 bases; junction bases outside the gene matches: 5. The CDR3 bases are TGTGCCAGCAGTGAAGACAGGGGAAGGGCTGAAGCTTTCTTT. It specifies CASSEDRGRAEAFF.

This chain connects TRBV5-6 to TRBJ1-2, with TRBD1 matching 8 bases. V lost 2 bases, J lost 4 bases, and 7 bases stayed unmatched. Germline V gene sequence: CDR1 SGHDT, CDR2 YYEEEE. The CDR3 totals 15 residues. The CDR3 spells CASSFRHQGAYGYTF. The CDR3 nucleotides are TGTGCCAGCAGCTTCAGGCATCAGGGGGCCTATGGCTACACCTTC.

V is TRBV7-3 and J is TRBJ1-1; no reliable D call. Looked up from germline, CDR1 is SGHTA and CDR2 is FQGTGA. This CDR3 is built from 14 residues. V was clipped by 5 bases and J by 2 bases, with 12 bases between them. CDR3 nucleotides: TGTGCCAGCAGCCCCGGACTGCGAAACACTGAAGCTTTCTTT. Translated: CASSPGLRNTEAFF. Full variable domain (rest looked up from reference TRBV7-3 and TRBJ1-1): GAGVSQTPSNKVTEKGKYVELRCDPISGHTALYWYRQSLGQGPEFLIYFQGTGAADDSGLPNDRFFAVRPEGSVSTLKIQRTERGDSAVYLCASSPGLRNTEAFFGQGTRLTVV.

The V and J genes are TRBV9 and TRBJ2-2; 11 bases are a match to TRBD2. The CDR3 loop spans 16 amino acids. Germline CDR1 reads SGDLS; CDR2 reads YYNGEE. With 8 bases clipped from V and 5 bases from J, the junction kept 11 bases outside the gene matches. Here the CDR3 reads CASQKIAGGLTGELFF. The CDR3 nucleotides read TGTGCCAGTCAAAAAATAGCGGGAGGGCTGACCGGGGAGCTGTTTTTT.

The chain carries TRBV19 and TRBJ1-4, with D possibly TRBD1 on 6 matching bases. The CDR3 has 16 amino acids. V lost 3 bases, J lost 1 base, and 12 bases lay in between. CDR1 and CDR2 from the germline V gene are LNHDA and SQIVND (reference sequence). The CDR3 nucleotides read TGTGCCAGTAGTATGTCAGGGGCCCGAACTAATGAAAAACTGTTTTTT. Amino acid sequence: CASSMSGARTNEKLFF.

The genes are TRBV20-1 and TRBJ2-1; D gene uncertain. CDR1 and CDR2 (germline): DFQATT, SNEGSKA (reference sequence). CDR3 size: 10 residues. This chain's CDR3 is CSALGNEQFF. The CDR3 nucleotides are TGCAGCGCCCTAGGAAATGAGCAGTTCTTC.

A single count supports this clone. V is TRBV3-1 (or the pseudogene TRBV3-2) and J is TRBJ2-7; TRBD1 matches at 10 bases. J lost 2 bases, V lost 1 base, and 2 bases had no gene match. This CDR3 contains 15 residues. CDR1 is LGHDT, CDR2 YNNKEL, per germline (reference sequence). CDR3 nucleotide sequence: TGTGCCAGCAGCCAAGCAGGACAGGGGGCCTACGAGCAGTACTTC. This sequence encodes CASSQAGQGAYEQYF.

This clone occurred a few times. V and J are TRBV15 and TRBJ2-5; weak D call: TRBD2 (5 bases). The CDR3 loop spans 14 amino acids. Germline lookup yields CDR1 LNHNV and CDR2 YYDKDF (reference sequence). V was clipped by 0 bases and J by 5 bases, with 10 bases between them. The CDR3 sequence: CATSRDHSAETQYF. DNA of the CDR3: TGTGCCACCAGCAGAGATCATAGCGCGGAGACCCAGTACTTC.

The chain has TRBV7-2 and TRBJ2-5; 12 nucleotides agree with TRBD1. Germline CDR1 is SGHTA and CDR2 is FQGNSA. CDR3 length: 15 residues. V lost 7 bases, J lost 5 bases, and 8 bases stayed unmatched. CDR3 DNA sequence: TGTGCCAGCATCAAAACCGGGACAGGGGGCGAGACCCAGTACTTC. Encoded protein: CASIKTGTGGETQYF.

The genes are TRBV6-1 and TRBJ2-2; D is uncertain. This CDR3 region has 16 residues. V lost 3 bases, J lost 5 bases, and 16 bases lay in between. Germline lookup yields CDR1 MNHNS and CDR2 SASEGT. The CDR3 region has the DNA TGTGCCAGCAGTGATCGTGGAAGAGGCGTGACCGGGGAGCTGTTTTTT. Its translation: CASSDRGRGVTGELFF.

This chain uses TRBV7-9 with TRBJ1-6; D not resolved. This CDR3 region has 13 residues. V lost 3 bases and J 10 bases, leaving 10 bases between the germline ends. CDR1 and CDR2 (germline): SEHNR, FQNEAQ (reference sequence). The CDR3: CASSLGVGSPLHF. The CDR3 DNA sequence: TGTGCCAGCAGCTTGGGAGTAGGGTCACCCCTCCACTTT.

The genes are TRBV19 and TRBJ1-2; D unresolved. Per the germline V gene, CDR1 is LNHDA and CDR2 is SQIVND (reference sequence). V was shortened by 5 bases and J by 5 bases, with 15 bases between the two germline ends. The CDR3 extends over 14 amino acids. Here the CDR3 DNA reads TGTGCCAGTAGTTTTCGACAAGCATCTTATGGCTACACCTTC. Translated: CASSFRQASYGYTF.

This clone was seen only once. The chain combines TRBV30 with TRBJ1-2; D is perhaps TRBD1 (6 bases). Trimming cost V 3 bases and J 8 bases, with 19 bases left between them. The CDR3 runs 14 residues. Germline V lookup: CDR1 GTSNPN, CDR2 SVGIG (reference sequence). The CDR3 nucleotides read TGTGCCTGGAGACCCTCAGGGGCCCCTTGGGGCTACACCTTC. It is translated as CAWRPSGAPWGYTF.

This clone was observed a handful of times. The gene calls are TRBV4-3 and TRBJ1-4; TRBD1 matches at 9 bases. The CDR3 is 14 residues long. With 2 bases clipped from V and 7 bases from J, the junction kept 2 bases outside the gene matches. Germline-derived CDR1 and CDR2 are LGHNA and YSLEER. CDR3 sequence: CASSQNRGREKLFF. Here the CDR3 DNA reads TGCGCCAGCAGCCAAAACAGGGGGCGTGAAAAACTGTTTTTT.

This clone was counted once. V is TRBV2 and J is TRBJ1-4, with D possibly TRBD1 on 6 matching bases. The ends were cut back, 4 bases at V and 6 bases at J, with 9 bases in the middle. This CDR3 has 13 amino acids. Germline V CDR1 and CDR2: SNHLY, FYNNEI. The CDR3 DNA reads TGTGCCAGCAGTGTGCGACAGGATGAAAAACTGTTTTTT. It yields the protein CASSVRQDEKLFF.

This sequence joins TRBV11-2 and TRBJ2-5, with 7 bases aligning to TRBD2. Trimming removed 7 bases from V and 1 base from J; junction bases left unmatched: 9. Per the germline V gene, CDR1 is SGHAT and CDR2 is FQNNGV. CDR3 length: 15 residues. The CDR3 bases are TGTGCCAGCACCCTAAGGGCTAGCGGCCAAGAGACCCAGTACTTC. This encodes CASTLRASGQETQYF.